The entry below gives a single T cell receptor (beta chain) sequence along with its context. What it binds is unknown. V shed 0 bases, J shed 3 bases, and the junction held 7 bases outside the gene matches. From germline, CDR1 is LGHNA and CDR2 YNFKEQ. The CDR3 sequence is 17 residues long. The sample comes from a study of shared clonotypes between healthy human individuals. General study points: Donor scarcity curtailed the genetic and exposure-history diversity represented herein. Though the depth was large, rarefaction showed that sorted-subset sequencing was incomplete. With several donors compared, around 5% of naive CD4 clonotypes were shared. Researchers sampled blood only, noting tissue repertoires likely differ.

Only CD45RO-negative cells positively selected for CCR7 counted as naive CD8 cells, so terminally differentiated effector memory CD45RA+ cells were excluded. Profiling relied on immunoSEQ multiplex PCR, and the TCRdb table lists in-frame clones only, not all of them. Among millions of clones, about 93% were seen once, and the ten largest hold 1.5% to 2%. V and J are TRBV4-2 and TRBJ2-1, with 8 bases matching TRBD2. The source material was naive CD8+ T cells from PBMCs. The TCR sequence derives from a man between 18 and 35 years old in good health. Some clones in this sample may be carry-over from other donors' samples. CDR3 nucleotides: TGTGCCAGCAGCCAAGACCTCCCGGGACTAGTCTACAATGAGCAGTTCTTC. Translated, it gives CASSQDLPGLVYNEQFF.